A single sample gave rise to the 4 T cell receptor beta chains below, sequenced in a study of CD8+CD57+ T cells in acquired aplastic anemia. It was patients with CD8+CD57+ cell expansion by flow cytometry who were chosen for sequencing. Genomic DNA constituted the template upon which TCR beta VDJ and CDR3 profiling was performed. Each CDR3 protein gets one entry after TCRdb re-called the reads with MiXCR. Seen here are 160,000 or so distinct CDR3 sequences, 40% to 55% observed once, and the top ten hold approximately 2.9%. Sequences were obtained from sorted CD4+, CD8+, or CD8+CD57+ T cells (not recorded which) from PBMCs. The receptors were gathered from a human donor with aplastic anemia.

This clonotype was detected many times. The rearrangement joins TRBV5-1 to TRBJ2-7, with 8 bases fitting TRBD2. CDR1 SGHRS and CDR2 YFSETQ come from the germline V gene. The V gene end was trimmed by 0 bases and the J gene end by 2 bases; junction bases not matched to a gene: 1. The CDR3 contains 14 residues. The CDR3 coding sequence is TGCGCCAGCAGCTTGGTTAGCGGGACCTACGAGCAGTACTTC. It codes for CASSLVSGTYEQYF.

This clonotype occurred many times. This sequence joins TRBV7-2 and TRBJ1-5; no reliable D call. This CDR3 contains 13 residues. The V gene lost 5 bases and the J gene lost 1 base, with 6 bases spanning the gap. From germline, CDR1 is SGHTA and CDR2 FQGNSA. This chain's CDR3 is CASSQGSNQPQHF. The DNA for the CDR3 is TGTGCCAGCAGCCAAGGAAGCAATCAGCCCCAGCATTTT.

Concerning this clonotype itself: One end of the junction is discordant with germline, which a read error may explain. V gene TRBV5-1 combines with J gene TRBJ2-7; the match to TRBD1 covers 10 bases. Germline loops: CDR1 SGHRS, CDR2 YFSETQ. The CDR3 is made up of 15 amino acids. CDR3 coding DNA: TGCGCTAGCAGCTTAAGACAGGGGGCTCCAGATGAGCAGTACTTC. Protein: CASSLRQGAPDEQYF. The variable domain in full, with the rest retrieved from reference TRBV5-1 and TRBJ2-7, is KAGVTQTPRYLIKTRGQQVTLSCSPISGHRSVSWYQQTPGQGLQFLFEYFSETQRNKGNFPGRFSGRQFSNSRSEMNVSTLELGDSALYLCASSLRQGAPDEQYFGPGTRLTVT.

This chain uses TRBV30 with TRBJ1-1; TRBD1 aligns across 7 bases. The CDR3 runs to 14 residues. Germline V lookup: CDR1 GTSNPN, CDR2 SVGIG (reference sequence). V was clipped by 0 bases and J by 5 bases; unmatched bases: 6. The CDR3 bases are TGTGCCTGGAGTGTACTCCCACAGGGGACTGAAGCTTTCTTT. Translated, it gives CAWSVLPQGTEAFF.